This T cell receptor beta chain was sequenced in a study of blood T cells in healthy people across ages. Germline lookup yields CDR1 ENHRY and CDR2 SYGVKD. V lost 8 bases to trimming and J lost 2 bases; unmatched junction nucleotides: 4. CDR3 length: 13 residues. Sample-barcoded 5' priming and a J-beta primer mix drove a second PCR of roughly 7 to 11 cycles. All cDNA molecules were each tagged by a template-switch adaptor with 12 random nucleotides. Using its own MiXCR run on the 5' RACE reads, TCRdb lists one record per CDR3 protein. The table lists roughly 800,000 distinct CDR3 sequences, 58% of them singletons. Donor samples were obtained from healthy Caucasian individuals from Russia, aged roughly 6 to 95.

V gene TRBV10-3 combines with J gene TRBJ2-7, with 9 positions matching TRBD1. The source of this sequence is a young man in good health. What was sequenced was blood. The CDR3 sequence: CAISDRGAYEQYF. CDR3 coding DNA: TGTGCCATCTCTGACAGGGGGGCCTACGAGCAGTACTTC.